This T cell receptor beta chain emerged from a study of post-analysis software for immune sequencing data. Overall study findings and caveats: Five or six TRBV segments, including TRBV5-6, TRBV5-1 and TRBV20-1, were more frequent in patients than controls.

In regard to this clonotype: The target antigen is unknown.

CDR1 is MNHGY and CDR2 is SAAAGT in the germline V gene. V lost 3 bases and J 1 base, leaving 10 bases between the germline ends. The CDR3 extends over 14 amino acids. cDNA libraries of TCR beta carried unique molecular identifiers. TCRdb independently ran MiXCR on the PCR reads; one entry per CDR3 protein. The data hold approximately 360,000 distinct CDR3 sequences, with roughly 38% observed a single time. The chain employs TRBV6-8 and TRBJ2-7; D is ambiguous. The sequencing input was blood. This receptor was identified in a girl aged 5 to 17 with multiple sclerosis. CDR3 sequence: CASSYGWGSYEQYF. As DNA, the CDR3 is TGTGCCAGCAGTTATGGCTGGGGTTCCTACGAGCAGTACTTC.